These 12 T cell receptor beta chains were sequenced from one sample in a study of immune cell composition in non-small cell lung cancer. Clones were sequenced by immunoSEQ multiplex PCR, and TCRdb holds only the in-frame ones, with some missing. The sample holds 14,000 or so clones, more than 65% seen once. Specimen: lung tumor tissue. The receptors were sampled from a human donor with non-small cell lung cancer.

Note on this clone: At the DNA level, this CDR3 is encoded by other sequences in the same sample as well. The chain joins TRBV5-1 to TRBJ2-5; D is ambiguous. Germline V lookup: CDR1 SGHRS, CDR2 YFSETQ. V shed 0 bases and J shed 5 bases, with 2 bases lying between them. The CDR3 has 11 residues. The CDR3 here is CASSLEETQYF. The CDR3 bases are TGCGCCAGCAGCTTGGAGGAGACCCAGTACTTC.

This chain joins TRBV27 and TRBJ2-7, with D possibly being TRBD1 (7 bases). The V gene's germline CDR1 is MNHEY and CDR2 SMNVEV (reference sequence). V lost 4 bases and J lost 4, with 11 bases in between. This CDR3 contains 13 residues. The DNA for the CDR3 is TGTGCCAGCAGTTATTCAGGGGGGTACGAGCAGTACTTC. This translates into CASSYSGGYEQYF.

The rearrangement links TRBV5-1 to TRBJ1-2, with 8 bases lining up with TRBD1. The ends lost 0 bases at V and 3 bases at J; junction bases unmatched: 1. The CDR3 spans 14 residues. Germline assignment: CDR1 SGHRS and CDR2 YFSETQ. The CDR3 DNA follows: TGCGCCAGCAGCTTGGGGGGACAGGACTATGGCTACACCTTC. This gives the protein CASSLGGQDYGYTF.

This chain connects TRBV30 to TRBJ2-3; D could derive from TRBD1 or TRBD2 (5 bases each). The germline V gene encodes CDR1 GTSNPN and CDR2 SVGIG (reference sequence). V lost 7 bases, J lost 1 base, and 12 bases lay in between. CDR3 length: 13 amino acids. The DNA for the CDR3 is TGTGCCTCGAGGGTAGGGGGCACAGATACGCAGTATTTT. Residues: CASRVGGTDTQYF.

The chain couples TRBV28 to TRBJ2-1; 16 nucleotides line up with TRBD2. Looked up from germline, CDR1 is MDHEN and CDR2 is SYDVKM. Unmatched junction bases numbered 12, after V lost 6 bases and J lost 10 bases. This CDR3 is built from 17 residues. The CDR3 region has the DNA TGTGCCAGCAGCCCCCACGGGACTAGCGGGAGGGCCGGGGAGCAGTTCTTC. This translates into CASSPHGTSGRAGEQFF.

J is TRBJ2-7 and V is TRBV30; 11 bases agree with TRBD2. The CDR3 extends over 16 amino acids. V shed 1 base, J shed 0 bases, and the junction held 5 bases outside the gene matches. Germline CDR1 is GTSNPN and CDR2 is SVGIG (reference sequence). CDR3 DNA sequence: TGTGCCTGGAGTGGTAGCGGGAGGGTGAGCTCCTACGAGCAGTACTTC. Its translation is CAWSGSGRVSSYEQYF.

The CDR3 loop is CATSRDLSGSTGAGELFF. CDR3 coding DNA: TGTGCCACCAGCAGAGATCTAAGCGGGAGTACGGGAGCCGGGGAGCTGTTTTTT. This chain links TRBV15 with TRBJ2-2, with 8 nucleotides matching TRBD2. This CDR3 is built from 18 residues. Germline assignment: CDR1 LNHNV and CDR2 YYDKDF (reference sequence). V was clipped by 0 bases and J by 6 bases; unmatched bases: 12.

This clone was detected only a few times. The chain recombines TRBV2 with TRBJ2-1; no definite D call. The CDR3 contains 16 residues. V dropped 3 bases and J dropped 4 bases, with 16 bases sitting between them. Germline CDR1 reads SNHLY; CDR2 reads FYNNEI. The CDR3 DNA reads TGTGCCAGCAGTGATACCCCCGACTGGGGATACAATGAGCAGTTCTTC. It specifies CASSDTPDWGYNEQFF.

This rearrangement joins TRBV30 to TRBJ2-1, with TRBD2 matching 8 bases. CDR1 is GTSNPN, CDR2 SVGIG, per germline (reference sequence). The length of the CDR3 is 13 residues. J was trimmed by 4 bases and V by 5 bases; bases with no gene match: 4. CDR3 bases: TGTGCCTGGGGGGGGACTAGGTACAATGAGCAGTTCTTC. Amino acids: CAWGGTRYNEQFF.

This rearrangement joins TRBV7-9 to TRBJ2-2; no reliable D call. V was clipped by 5 bases and J by 1 base, with 23 bases between them. CDR1 is SEHNR, CDR2 FQNEAQ, per germline (reference sequence). CDR3 length: 19 amino acids. DNA of the CDR3: TGTGCCAGCAGCCCCCTCAGAGCCCTCACTTTAGGGAACACCGGGGAGCTGTTTTTT. This encodes CASSPLRALTLGNTGELFF.

The chain recombines TRBV19 with TRBJ2-3, with D unresolved. The CDR3 consists of 13 residues. V shed 2 bases and J shed 2 bases, with 5 bases lying between them. The germline V gene encodes CDR1 LNHDA and CDR2 SQIVND (reference sequence). DNA for the CDR3: TGTGCCAGTAGTATAAGAGTCACAGATACGCAGTATTTT. Amino acids: CASSIRVTDTQYF.

The V and J genes are TRBV5-1 and TRBJ2-3; 9 bases line up with TRBD2. CDR1 and CDR2 from the germline V gene are SGHRS and YFSETQ. The ends lost 4 bases at V and 4 bases at J; junction bases unmatched: 13. The CDR3 has 17 residues. The CDR3: CASSLLTSGAESDTQYF. CDR3 nucleotide sequence: TGCGCCAGCAGCCTTTTGACTAGCGGAGCCGAGTCAGATACGCAGTATTTT. Based on the CDR3 plus reference TRBV5-1 and TRBJ2-3, the full variable domain is KAGVTQTPRYLIKTRGQQVTLSCSPISGHRSVSWYQQTPGQGLQFLFEYFSETQRNKGNFPGRFSGRQFSNSRSEMNVSTLELGDSALYLCASSLLTSGAESDTQYFGPGTRLTVL.